This T cell receptor (beta chain) was recovered during a study of OX40 agonist ivuxolimab in advanced cancers. In the study overall: The costimulatory receptor OX40 (CD134) was targeted by ivuxolimab, a fully human IgG2 agonistic monoclonal antibody. The monotherapy dose-escalation portion (N ≈ 52 patients) of the phase I ivuxolimab trial is reported in the paper. Prior anti-PD-1, anti-PD-L1 or anti-CTLA-4 therapy was permitted, and less than 45% of dose-escalation patients had received checkpoint inhibitors. Partial responses occurred in three dose-escalation patients, of whom one had hepatocellular carcinoma and two had cutaneous melanoma. The point of sequencing TCRbeta in the periphery was to test whether ivuxolimab changed TCR sequence diversity and drove clonal T-cell expansion. Intravenous ivuxolimab was administered to patients every 2 weeks at six dose levels: 0.01, 0.1, 0.3, 1.5, 3 and 10 mg/kg. Of the roughly 54 patients in dose escalation, some 19 had hepatocellular carcinoma, some 15 had melanoma, 9 had renal cell carcinoma and 9 had head and neck cancer. In the dose-escalation cohort, 75% to 85% of patients were male, and the mean age was 60 years with a range of about 20 to 79.

For sequencing of the TCRbeta CDR3 region, genomic DNA was extracted from the sorted cells. TCRbeta CDR3 regions were sequenced using the immunoSEQ Assay. What TCRdb holds here is the immuneACCESS table cut down to in-frame rearrangements. Part of the clones is not present; checked against another copy, under half of the missing clones reflect an unresolved V gene, and the others are unexplained. For this sample the table gives 65,000 to 70,000 clones, of which about four fifths were detected only once. The ten biggest clones cover approximately 2.1% of the sample. The trial excluded patients who had a history of autoimmune disease or who were on systemic immunosuppression. Peripheral blood for TCR sequencing was collected from all dose cohorts at baseline, on cycle 4 day 1, and on cycle 7 day 1. The samples were taken from a phase I, first-in-human, multicenter, open-label dose-escalation trial of ivuxolimab. The trial enrolled adults with locally advanced or metastatic head and neck squamous cell, hepatocellular, melanoma or renal cell carcinoma. Before TCR sequencing, CD4+ T cells and CD8+ T cells were sorted from peripheral blood as separate populations.

The study at large found these results: In partial responders in the 0.1-3.0 mg/kg groups, normalized peripheral clonal expansion was found to be among the lowest, especially among CD8+ T cells. The antigen specificity of the peripheral T cells that underwent clonal expansion was not determined. After ivuxolimab, CD8+ T cells had more expanded clones than CD4+ T cells on average. At doses from 0.1 to 3.0 mg/kg, clonal expansion was seen in both CD4+ and CD8+ blood T cells between baseline and week 6. Low levels of normalized T-cell clonal expansion were also seen in some nonresponding patients.

V drops 3 bases and J drops 3 bases, leaving 9 bases in between. As encoded in the germline V gene, CDR1 is KGHSH while CDR2 is LQKENI. The CDR3, from cysteine to phenylalanine, totals 14 residues. Kept here is only the CDR3 DNA, which spans 42 bases and is read in frame from base 1. This clone was recorded once. It lacks a known antigen. Nothing much larger sits one base from this clone, and base qualities are not available. Specimen: CD4+ or CD8+ T cells sorted from blood, collected in a trial of the OX40 agonist ivuxolimab. The chain uses TRBV18 and TRBJ1-5, with the identity of the D gene unclear. The clonotype originates from an adult with an advanced solid tumor such as melanoma, head and neck, liver or kidney cancer. Here is the DNA: TGTGCCAGCTCACCGGACGGCAACAATCAGCCCCAGCATTTT. It specifies CASSPDGNNQPQHF.